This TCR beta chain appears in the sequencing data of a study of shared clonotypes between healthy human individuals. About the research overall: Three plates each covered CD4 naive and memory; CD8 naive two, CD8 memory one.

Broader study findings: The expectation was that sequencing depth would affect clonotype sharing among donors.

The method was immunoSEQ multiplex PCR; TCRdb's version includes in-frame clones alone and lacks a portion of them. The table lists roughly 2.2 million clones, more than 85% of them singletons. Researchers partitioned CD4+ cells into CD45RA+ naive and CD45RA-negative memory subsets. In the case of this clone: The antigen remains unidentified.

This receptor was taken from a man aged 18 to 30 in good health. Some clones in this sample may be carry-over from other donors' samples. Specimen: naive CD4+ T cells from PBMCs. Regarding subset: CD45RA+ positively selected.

CDR3 in DNA: TGTGCCAGCAGGGAGGGACAGCGCAATCAGCCCCAGCATTTT. The encoded protein is CASREGQRNQPQHF. The chain is built from TRBV2 and TRBJ1-5; 7 nucleotides agree with TRBD1. Germline V CDR1 and CDR2: SNHLY, FYNNEI. V dropped 6 bases and J dropped 2; count of bases not matched to a gene: 4. The CDR3 has 14 amino acids.